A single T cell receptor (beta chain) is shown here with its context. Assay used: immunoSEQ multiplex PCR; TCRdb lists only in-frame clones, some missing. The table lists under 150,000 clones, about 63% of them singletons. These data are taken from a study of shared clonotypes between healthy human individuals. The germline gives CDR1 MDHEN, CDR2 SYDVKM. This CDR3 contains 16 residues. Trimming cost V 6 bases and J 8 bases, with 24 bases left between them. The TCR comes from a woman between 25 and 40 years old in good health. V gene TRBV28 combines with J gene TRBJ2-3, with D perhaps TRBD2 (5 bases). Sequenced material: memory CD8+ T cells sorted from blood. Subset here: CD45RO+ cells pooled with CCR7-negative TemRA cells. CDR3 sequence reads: CASSGYGGRGIGTQYF. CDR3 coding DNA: TGTGCCAGCAGCGGGTACGGCGGCCGGGGAATCGGTACGCAGTATTTT.